The rows below give T cell receptor beta chains drawn from one sample of a study of blood T cells in healthy people across ages. One entry per CDR3 protein results from TCRdb running MiXCR on the 5' RACE reads. The sample lists 270,000 or so distinct CDR3 sequences; roughly 26% were seen once. Sequenced: blood. The receptors here all came from an older woman in good health. Both conserved end residues are part of each CDR3. D genes are given only for firm matches. Rows may omit the clone size; those that give it use once, few, many or a size class.

V	D	J	size	DNA	CDR3
TRBV4-2	TRBD2	TRBJ2-7	many	TGTGCCAGCGCGGTCGGCGGGAGTGACAGCTACGAGCAGTACTTC	CASAVGGSDSYEQYF
TRBV5-1	TRBD2	TRBJ2-3	many	TGCGCCAGCAGCTTGGAATTGGCGGGAGGGCTCGGCACAGATACGCAGTATTTT	CASSLELAGGLGTDTQYF
TRBV5-1	TRBD1	TRBJ1-4	few	TGCGCCAGCAGCTGGACAGGGTCTAATGAAAAACTGTTTTTT	CASSWTGSNEKLFF
TRBV5-1	TRBD2	TRBJ2-7	NA	TGCGCCAGCAGGTCTGGACTAGCAAGTGTCGACGAGCAGTACTTC	CASRSGLASVDEQYF
TRBV7-2	NA	TRBJ2-7	NA	TGTGCCAGCAGCTTAGACAGGTGGGGGTACGAGCAGTACTTC	CASSLDRWGYEQYF
TRBV29-1	NA	TRBJ2-3	many	TGCAGCGTTCGTAGCGGCACAGATACGCAGTATTTT	CSVRSGTDTQYF
TRBV4-2	TRBD2	TRBJ2-1	few	TGTGCCAGCAGCCAAGCGCCGGGACTAGCGAGCAATGAGCAGTTCTTC	CASSQAPGLASNEQFF
TRBV4-1	NA	TRBJ2-7	NA	TGCGCCAGCAGCCAGGACCTCGCCTACGAGCAGTACTTC	CASSQDLAYEQYF
TRBV6-1	TRBD2	TRBJ2-3	NA	TGTGCCAGCGTGGGGACTAGCGGAAATTTGAGGGGCGGTACGCAGTATTTT	CASVGTSGNLRGGTQYF
TRBV14	NA	TRBJ1-2	few	TGTGCCAGCAGCCGGACAGTATCAAACTATGGCTACACCTTC	CASSRTVSNYGYTF
TRBV29-1	TRBD2	TRBJ2-3	few	TGCAGCGTTGCACTAGCGGGAGCTACGCAGTATTTT	CSVALAGATQYF
TRBV5-1	NA	TRBJ2-3	NA	TGCGCCAGCAGCTGGCGGGATCAGGTAACCGATACGCAGTATTTT	CASSWRDQVTDTQYF
TRBV20-1	NA	TRBJ2-1	NA	TGCAGTGCTAGCGGGCAGGGGACCAATGAGCAGTTCTTC	CSASGQGTNEQFF
TRBV28	NA	TRBJ2-5	many	TGTGCCAGCAGTGCTGGCGGGGGCATCCGAGAGACCCAGTACTTC	CASSAGGGIRETQYF
TRBV29-1	NA	TRBJ1-4	NA	TGCAGCGTTGCCCTTCTCGCGGCAACTAATGAAAAACTGTTTTTT	CSVALLAATNEKLFF
TRBV12-3/TRBV12-4	NA	TRBJ2-2	once	TGTGCCAGCAGCTCGCATATAGGGTCCACCGGGGAGCTGTTTTTT	CASSSHIGSTGELFF
TRBV6-1	TRBD1	TRBJ1-4	NA	TGTGCCAGCCGGACAGGGTTCGCAACTAATGAAAAACTGCTTTTT	CASRTGFATNEKLLF
TRBV7-2	NA	TRBJ2-7	few	TGTGCCAGCAGCGCAGGGGTTCGGGGGGTGAAAGAGCAGTACTTC	CASSAGVRGVKEQYF
TRBV7-3	NA	TRBJ1-2	few	TGTGCCAGCAGCTTATCCCCAGGGGACGGCTACACCTTC	CASSLSPGDGYTF
TRBV6-2/TRBV6-3	NA	TRBJ1-6	NA	TGTGCCAACGGACGGCGCTGGAATTCACCCCTCCACTTT	CANGRRWNSPLHF